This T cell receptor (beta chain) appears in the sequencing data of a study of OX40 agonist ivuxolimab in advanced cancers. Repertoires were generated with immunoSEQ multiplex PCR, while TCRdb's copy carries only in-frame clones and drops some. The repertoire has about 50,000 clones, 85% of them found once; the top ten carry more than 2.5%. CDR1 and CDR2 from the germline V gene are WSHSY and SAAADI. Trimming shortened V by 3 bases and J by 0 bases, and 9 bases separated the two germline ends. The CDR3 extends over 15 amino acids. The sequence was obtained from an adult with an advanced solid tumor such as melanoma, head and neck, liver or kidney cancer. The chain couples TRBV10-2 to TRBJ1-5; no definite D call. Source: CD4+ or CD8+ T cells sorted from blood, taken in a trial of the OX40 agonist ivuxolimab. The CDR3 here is CASSDLSFSNQPQHF. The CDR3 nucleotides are TGCGCCAGCAGTGACTTGTCATTTAGCAATCAGCCCCAGCATTTT.